A single sample gave rise to the 32 T cell receptor beta chains below, sequenced in a study of monozygotic twins with inflammatory bowel disease. Reprocessing the 5' RACE reads, TCRdb reports a single entry for every CDR3 protein and omits DNA. Recorded here are over 100,000 distinct CDR3 sequences; the top ten clones represent roughly 12%. The sequencing sample was made of blood. These receptors came from a human donor with ulcerative colitis or Crohn's disease, or a healthy co-twin of an affected twin (not recorded which).

The rearrangement uses TRBV20-1 and TRBJ2-1; TCRdb returns TRBD2, unconfirmable since there is no DNA. The CDR3 runs to 17 residues. Germline lookup yields CDR1 DFQATT and CDR2 SNEGSKA (reference sequence). CDR3 sequence reads: CSARIVGRTSVIYEQFF.

The J gene is TRBJ1-2, the V gene TRBV3-1; TCRdb's assignment of TRBD1 cannot be checked, as there is no DNA. Germline V CDR1 and CDR2: LGHDT, YNNKEL (reference sequence). This CDR3 is 16 amino acids long. The CDR3 sequence is CASSQGGWDRAYGYTF.

This sequence joins TRBV6-4 and TRBJ2-1; the D call from TCRdb, TRBD2, cannot be confirmed without DNA. The CDR3 covers 15 residues. Germline V CDR1 and CDR2: MRHNA, SNTAGT. CDR3 protein: CASSLEAGTYNEQFF.

J is TRBJ1-2 and V is TRBV20-1; TCRdb indicates TRBD1, and absent DNA this call remains unverified. The CDR3 runs to 12 residues. In germline, CDR1 is DFQATT, CDR2 SNEGSKA (reference sequence). CDR3 region: CSASGSPYGYTF.

The chain is built from TRBV20-1 and TRBJ2-3; lacking DNA, the TRBD2 call made by TCRdb goes unchecked. CDR1 is DFQATT, CDR2 SNEGSKA, per germline (reference sequence). CDR3 length: 18 amino acids. The CDR3 region is CSARDHLWLARITDTQYF.

The V and J genes are TRBV20-1 and TRBJ2-7. CDR1 DFQATT and CDR2 SNEGSKA come from the germline V gene (reference sequence). The CDR3 length is 11 residues. CDR3 sequence reads: CSANRAYEQYF.

V gene TRBV19 combines with J gene TRBJ2-2; TCRdb reports TRBD2, a call that lacks DNA to check it against. There are 14 residues in the CDR3. Germline CDR1 is LNHDA and CDR2 is SQIVND (reference sequence). The CDR3 sequence is CASSIGGGAGELFF. Full variable domain (outside the CDR3, taken from reference TRBV19 and TRBJ2-2): DGGITQSPKYLFRKEGQNVTLSCEQNLNHDAMYWYRQDPGQGLRLIYYSQIVNDFQKGDIAEGYSVSREKKESFPLTVTSAQKNPTAFYLCASSIGGGAGELFFGEGSRLTVL.

This rearrangement joins TRBV5-1 to TRBJ1-1; with no DNA, the TCRdb D assignment of TRBD1 cannot be verified. Germline V gene data show CDR1 as SGHRS and CDR2 as YFSETQ. The CDR3 is made up of 14 amino acids. The CDR3: CASRTGHRDEVAFF.

The V and J genes are TRBV28 and TRBJ2-7; TCRdb picks TRBD1, but there is no DNA to check that call. CDR1 and CDR2 from the germline V gene are MDHEN and SYDVKM. This CDR3 has 14 residues. The CDR3 loop is CASSSPTGTYEQYF.

The rearrangement links TRBV5-1 to TRBJ2-2; TCRdb indicates TRBD1, and absent DNA this call remains unverified. CDR3 length equals 15 residues. Germline V gene sequence: CDR1 SGHRS, CDR2 YFSETQ. The CDR3 region is CASSQLQGNTGELFF.

The V and J genes are TRBV9 and TRBJ2-2; TCRdb returns TRBD2, unconfirmable since there is no DNA. Germline CDR1 reads SGDLS; CDR2 reads YYNGEE. The length of the CDR3 is 15 residues. Here the CDR3 reads CASSAGTTNTGELFF.

The rearrangement joins TRBV5-1 to TRBJ2-2; TCRdb calls TRBD1, which cannot be checked without DNA. Germline CDR1 is SGHRS and CDR2 is YFSETQ. CDR3 size: 15 residues. CDR3: CASTTTGPTSGELFF. Full variable domain (outside the CDR3, taken from reference TRBV5-1 and TRBJ2-2): KAGVTQTPRYLIKTRGQQVTLSCSPISGHRSVSWYQQTPGQGLQFLFEYFSETQRNKGNFPGRFSGRQFSNSRSEMNVSTLELGDSALYLCASTTTGPTSGELFFGEGSRLTVL.

The V call is TRBV20-1, the J call TRBJ2-5. Germline lookup yields CDR1 DFQATT and CDR2 SNEGSKA (reference sequence). The CDR3 loop spans 14 amino acids. CDR3 in amino acids: CSARGARNIETQYF.

This chain links TRBV7-2 with TRBJ1-3; TCRdb gives TRBD1 as the D gene, but with no DNA this cannot be confirmed. From germline, CDR1 is SGHTA and CDR2 FQGNSA. This CDR3 spans 16 amino acids. This chain's CDR3 is CASSLDGGASGNTIYF.

The rearrangement uses TRBV6-1 and TRBJ2-2; without DNA, the TCRdb call of TRBD1 cannot be checked. Germline assignment: CDR1 MNHNS and CDR2 SASEGT. CDR3 size: 16 residues. The CDR3 sequence: CASRPIRDRNTGELFF.

The gene calls are TRBV7-9 and TRBJ1-6. Germline CDR1 is SEHNR and CDR2 is FQNEAQ (reference sequence). The CDR3 totals 15 residues. This CDR3 reads CASSSIRESNSPLHF.

The chain recombines TRBV15 with TRBJ2-7. Germline loops: CDR1 LNHNV, CDR2 YYDKDF (reference sequence). The CDR3 consists of 14 residues. CDR3: CATSRESGLGEQYF.

This chain uses TRBV5-1 with TRBJ2-5; the TRBD2 assignment by TCRdb is unverifiable without DNA. The germline V gene encodes CDR1 SGHRS and CDR2 YFSETQ. The CDR3 length is 16 residues. This CDR3 is CASSEKFRGSQETQYF.

The chain employs TRBV5-1 and TRBJ2-3; the TRBD2 assignment by TCRdb is unverifiable without DNA. CDR3 length: 16 amino acids. Germline V gene sequence: CDR1 SGHRS, CDR2 YFSETQ. CDR3 region: CASSLRLAGEEDTQYF.

J is TRBJ1-6 and V is TRBV20-1. The germline V gene encodes CDR1 DFQATT and CDR2 SNEGSKA (reference sequence). The CDR3 consists of 14 residues. This chain's CDR3 is CSAERVLLHSPLHF.

The V call is TRBV20-1, the J call TRBJ1-5; TCRdb lists TRBD1, though no DNA is available to test this call. Germline CDR1 reads DFQATT; CDR2 reads SNEGSKA (reference sequence). CDR3 length equals 12 residues. CDR3 in amino acids: CSARGGFQPQHF.

The chain uses TRBV20-1 and TRBJ1-2; TCRdb gives TRBD1 as the D gene, but with no DNA this cannot be confirmed. The CDR3 extends over 15 amino acids. The germline V gene encodes CDR1 DFQATT and CDR2 SNEGSKA (reference sequence). CDR3 in amino acids: CSARGPGQGSYGYTF.

The chain uses TRBV5-5 and TRBJ1-5. Germline values: CDR1 SGHKS, CDR2 YYEKEE (reference sequence). This CDR3 is built from 16 residues. CDR3 protein: CASSLGEGGSNQPQHF. Full variable domain (rest looked up from reference TRBV5-5 and TRBJ1-5): DAGVTQSPTHLIKTRGQQVTLRCSPISGHKSVSWYQQVLGQGPQFIFQYYEKEERGRGNFPDRFSARQFPNYSSELNVNALLLGDSALYLCASSLGEGGSNQPQHFGDGTRLSIL.

The chain recombines TRBV7-2 with TRBJ2-5; the D call of TRBD2 rests on TCRdb alone, since no DNA is present to check it. CDR3 length equals 16 residues. Germline V gene sequence: CDR1 SGHTA, CDR2 FQGNSA. CDR3 protein: CASSLIRASGKETQYF.

This CDR3 reads CASSLGVVPDPSDTQYF. The chain recombines TRBV11-3 with TRBJ2-3; the TCRdb D gene call, TRBD1, has no DNA to confirm it. The CDR3 consists of 17 residues. In germline, CDR1 is SGHNT, CDR2 YENEEA.

This rearrangement joins TRBV5-6 to TRBJ2-1; TCRdb designates TRBD1, a call that cannot be tested without DNA. The CDR3 length is 16 residues. Germline V gene data show CDR1 as SGHDT and CDR2 as YYEEEE. The CDR3 spells CASSVVRTGGFNEQFF.

The CDR3: CSAGGGVSSYEQYF. The genes are TRBV20-1 and TRBJ2-7; TCRdb gives TRBD2 as the D gene, but with no DNA this cannot be confirmed. The CDR3 is 14 amino acids. CDR1 is DFQATT, CDR2 SNEGSKA, per germline (reference sequence).

J is TRBJ1-1 and V is TRBV18. Germline V gene data show CDR1 as KGHSH and CDR2 as LQKENI. CDR3 length: 14 amino acids. The CDR3 sequence: CASSPDSRNTEAFF.

The rearrangement links TRBV5-1 to TRBJ2-5; TCRdb names TRBD2, which stays unverified in the absence of DNA. The CDR3 is 14 residues long. Per germline, CDR1 SGHRS and CDR2 YFSETQ. CDR3 in amino acids: CASSSTSGEETQYF.

The chain carries TRBV9 and TRBJ2-3; there is no DNA to check the TCRdb D call of TRBD1. The CDR3 totals 16 residues. CDR1 and CDR2 (germline): SGDLS, YYNGEE. Here the CDR3 reads CASSVLQGAYTDTQYF. Based on the CDR3 plus reference TRBV9 and TRBJ2-3, the full variable domain is DSGVTQTPKHLITATGQRVTLRCSPRSGDLSVYWYQQSLDQGLQFLIQYYNGEERAKGNILERFSAQQFPDLHSELNLSSLELGDSALYFCASSVLQGAYTDTQYFGPGTRLTVL.

The chain recombines TRBV5-1 with TRBJ2-1; as DNA is missing, the TRBD1 call by TCRdb cannot be tested. This CDR3 has 13 residues. Germline assignment: CDR1 SGHRS and CDR2 YFSETQ. CDR3 sequence: CASSSRGATEQFF.

V gene TRBV2 combines with J gene TRBJ2-1; TCRdb's D call, TRBD1, is unchecked because there is no DNA. Per germline, CDR1 SNHLY and CDR2 FYNNEI. The CDR3 contains 15 residues. This CDR3 is CASSGTGGTYNEQFF.